The 5 T cell receptor beta chains below all came from one sample that was sequenced in a study of control samples from healthy donors and cancer patients (dated by TCRdb to about 2020). The library was built by means of the immunoSEQ multiplex PCR assay. Entries here come from immuneACCESS through TCRdb and include only in-frame sequences with V and J called. Some clones fail to appear in such tables; in the studies checked, an unresolved V gene covers under half of the shortfall, and the cause of the remainder is unknown. The record for this sample contains 150,000 to 200,000 clones. Jointly, the top ten make up approximately 2.2% of the sample. The sequenced material came from blood. These receptors were collected from a woman aged 25 to 45 in good health.

The chain recombines TRBV7-3 with TRBJ2-3; the D call may be TRBD1 or TRBD2 (5 bases each). Between the trimmed V and J ends, which lost 0 bases and 1 base, there was a span of 14 bases. CDR1 SGHTA and CDR2 FQGTGA come from the germline V gene. CDR3 size: 17 residues. CDR3: CASSLTGLAEGTDTQYF. CDR3 sequence (DNA): TGTGCCAGCAGCTTAACGGGGCTAGCCGAGGGCACAGATACGCAGTATTTT.

This chain links TRBV6-6 with TRBJ1-5; tentative D call: TRBD1 (5 bases). With 7 bases removed from V and 5 bases from J, the gap between germline ends came to 12 bases. Germline values: CDR1 MNHNY, CDR2 SVGAGI (reference sequence). This CDR3 contains 13 residues. In nucleotides, the CDR3 is TGTGCCAGCAATCGGGACCCCGATCAGCCCCAGCATTTT. Translated: CASNRDPDQPQHF.

The chain employs TRBV3-1 (or the pseudogene TRBV3-2) and TRBJ1-1, with D perhaps matching TRBD1 (5 bases). In germline, CDR1 is LGHDT, CDR2 YNNKEL (reference sequence). Trimming pared 4 bases from V and 4 bases from J, leaving 16 bases between. This CDR3 is built from 15 residues. The CDR3 DNA follows: TGTGCCAGCAGCCTAATGGCCCAGGGATTCACTGAAGCTTTCTTT. Protein product: CASSLMAQGFTEAFF.

The CDR3 loop is CATSRDRRNTEAFF. DNA of the CDR3: TGTGCCACCAGCAGAGATCGGAGGAACACTGAAGCTTTCTTT. V and J are TRBV15 and TRBJ1-1, with D hard to call. Trimming took 0 bases from V and 1 from J, leaving 6 bases between them. The length of the CDR3 is 14 residues. Looked up from germline, CDR1 is LNHNV and CDR2 is YYDKDF (reference sequence).

The J gene is TRBJ2-7, the V gene TRBV20-1; 9 nucleotides align to TRBD1. The CDR3 has 16 amino acids. Germline V gives CDR1 DFQATT, CDR2 SNEGSKA (reference sequence). The ends lost 3 bases at V and 7 bases at J; junction bases unmatched: 16. The CDR3 here is CSASGDRDRALGEQYF. The CDR3, as DNA: TGCAGTGCTAGTGGGGACCGGGACAGGGCCCTGGGGGAGCAGTACTTC.